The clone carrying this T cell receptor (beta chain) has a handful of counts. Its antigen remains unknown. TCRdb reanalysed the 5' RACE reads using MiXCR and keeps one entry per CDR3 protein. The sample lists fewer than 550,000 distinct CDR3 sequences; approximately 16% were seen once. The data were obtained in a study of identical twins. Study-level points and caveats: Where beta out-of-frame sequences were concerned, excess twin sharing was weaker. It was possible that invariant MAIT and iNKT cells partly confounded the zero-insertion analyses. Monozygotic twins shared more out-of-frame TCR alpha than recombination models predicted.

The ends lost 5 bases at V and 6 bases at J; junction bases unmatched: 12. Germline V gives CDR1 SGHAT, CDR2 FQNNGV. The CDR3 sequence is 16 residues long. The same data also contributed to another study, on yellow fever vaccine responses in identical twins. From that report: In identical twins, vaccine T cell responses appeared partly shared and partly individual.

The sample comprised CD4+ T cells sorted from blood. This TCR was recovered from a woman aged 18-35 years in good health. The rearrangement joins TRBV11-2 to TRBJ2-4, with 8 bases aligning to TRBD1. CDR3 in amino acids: CASSTLQGENRNIQYF. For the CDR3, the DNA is TGTGCCAGCAGCACTTTACAGGGGGAGAATAGAAACATTCAGTACTTC.